This entry lists 32 T cell receptor beta chains sequenced from one sample in a study of blood T cell repertoires in COVID-19. Some clones are missing from TCRdb's copy, which holds only in-frame ones; the method was immunoSEQ multiplex PCR. Here the sample spans 200,000 to 250,000 clones, about four fifths being singletons. The sequenced material came from PBMCs or T cells enriched from blood (not recorded which). Receptors originate from a woman in her forties with acute COVID-19.

This sequence joins TRBV15 and TRBJ1-5; TRBD1 matches 7 bases. The CDR3 has 15 amino acids. Trimming took 4 bases from V and 3 from J; bases not matched to a gene: 6. CDR1 is LNHNV and CDR2 is YYDKDF in the germline V gene (reference sequence). As DNA, the CDR3 is TGTGCCACCAGCAAGGTAGGGGGCAACAATCAGCCCCAGCATTTT. Its translation: CATSKVGGNNQPQHF.

A few counts support this clone. The chain is built from TRBV2 and TRBJ1-1; D unclear. V dropped 4 bases and J dropped 1 base, with 13 bases sitting between them. There are 15 residues in the CDR3. Germline V gene sequence: CDR1 SNHLY, CDR2 FYNNEI. The CDR3 bases are TGTGCCAGCAGTGGGGCGGAGGACGCGAACACTGAAGCTTTCTTT. Its protein product is CASSGAEDANTEAFF. The whole variable domain, filled in from reference TRBV2 and TRBJ1-1, reads EPEVTQTPSHQVTQMGQEVILRCVPISNHLYFYWYRQILGQKVEFLVSFYNNEISEKSEIFDDQFSVERPDGSNFTLKIRSTKLEDSAMYFCASSGAEDANTEAFFGQGTRLTVV.

The chain combines TRBV9 with TRBJ1-3; weak D call: TRBD1 (5 bases). Germline V gene sequence: CDR1 SGDLS, CDR2 YYNGEE. The CDR3 sequence is 14 residues long. Trimming pared 0 bases from V and 9 bases from J, leaving 13 bases between. The CDR3 DNA reads TGTGCCAGCAGCGTAGGGACCTCCGGGGGCACCATATATTTT. It encodes CASSVGTSGGTIYF.

This rearrangement joins TRBV2 to TRBJ1-5, with D possibly matching TRBD1 (6 bases). Germline CDR1 reads SNHLY; CDR2 reads FYNNEI. The V and J ends lost 6 bases and 0 bases respectively, with 12 bases between them. This CDR3 is built from 15 residues. CDR3 region: CASSRQVHSNQPQHF. DNA of the CDR3: TGTGCCAGCAGCAGACAGGTACATAGCAATCAGCCCCAGCATTTT.

The chain couples TRBV4-1 to TRBJ1-4; D gene ambiguous. Germline CDR1 and CDR2: MGHRA and YSYEKL. V was trimmed by 0 bases and J by 6 bases, leaving 8 bases between them. The CDR3 spans 14 residues. CDR3 amino acids: CASSQEARYEKLFF. The CDR3 region has the DNA TGCGCCAGCAGCCAAGAAGCGAGGTATGAAAAACTGTTTTTT.

The V and J genes are TRBV28 and TRBJ2-5; D might be TRBD2 (6 bases). V was trimmed by 2 bases and J by 5 bases, leaving 9 bases between them. There are 13 residues in the CDR3. Germline lookup yields CDR1 MDHEN and CDR2 SYDVKM. In DNA form, the CDR3 reads TGTGCCAGCAGTTTAGGGGGGATGGAGACCCAGTACTTC. Residues: CASSLGGMETQYF.

J is TRBJ2-2 and V is TRBV20-1, with TRBD2 matching 10 bases. The CDR3 extends over 15 amino acids. J lost 4 bases, V lost 3 bases, and 5 bases had no gene match. In germline, CDR1 is DFQATT, CDR2 SNEGSKA (reference sequence). The CDR3 is CSASRSGGATGELFF. Here the CDR3 DNA reads TGCAGTGCTAGTAGGAGCGGGGGGGCCACCGGGGAGCTGTTTTTT.

The chain joins TRBV11-2 to TRBJ2-7; maybe TRBD2 (5 bases). V was pared by 0 bases and J by 3 bases, with 12 bases between. The CDR3 is made up of 15 amino acids. Per the germline V gene, CDR1 is SGHAT and CDR2 is FQNNGV. The chain's CDR3 is CASSLEGNRGYEQYF. CDR3 sequence (DNA): TGTGCCAGCAGCTTAGAGGGTAACCGGGGCTACGAGCAGTACTTC.

This clone occurred once. This sequence joins TRBV15 and TRBJ1-1, with TRBD1 matching over 7 bases. The CDR3 length is 15 residues. Germline assignment: CDR1 LNHNV and CDR2 YYDKDF (reference sequence). J gave up 4 bases and V 3 bases, and 8 bases lay outside the gene matches. The CDR3 sequence is CATSSRGGAGTEAFF. For the CDR3, the DNA is TGTGCCACCAGCAGTCGAGGGGGCGCGGGCACTGAAGCTTTCTTT.

This clone is a singleton in its sample. The chain joins TRBV9 to TRBJ2-1; possibly TRBD1 for D (5 bases). CDR1 SGDLS and CDR2 YYNGEE come from the germline V gene. Trimming removed 5 bases from V and 7 bases from J, with 10 bases in between. This CDR3 is built from 12 residues. For the CDR3, the DNA is TGTGCCAGCAGGGCTCAGGGTAATGAGCAGTTCTTC. It encodes CASRAQGNEQFF.

The genes are TRBV28 and TRBJ1-4; 8 nucleotides match TRBD1. The CDR3 extends over 16 amino acids. Trimming removed 6 bases from V and 4 bases from J; junction bases left unmatched: 10. Per the germline V gene, CDR1 is MDHEN and CDR2 is SYDVKM. The CDR3 sequence: CASSLQGTGHNEKLFF. The CDR3 DNA follows: TGTGCCAGCAGCCTTCAAGGGACAGGCCATAATGAAAAACTGTTTTTT.

The chain couples TRBV3-1 (or the pseudogene TRBV3-2) to TRBJ2-5; D may be TRBD2 (6 bases). V dropped 3 bases and J dropped 1 base, with 12 bases sitting between them. Looked up from germline, CDR1 is LGHDT and CDR2 is YNNKEL (reference sequence). This CDR3 has 15 residues. The CDR3 bases are TGTGCCAGCAGCCATCTGGCGGGACCCCAAGAGACCCAGTACTTC. Translated, it gives CASSHLAGPQETQYF.

J is TRBJ2-7 and V is TRBV28, with 12 bases that match TRBD2. The CDR3 runs 15 residues. Germline V gene lookup returns CDR1 MDHEN and CDR2 SYDVKM. The V gene end was trimmed by 5 bases and the J gene end by 3 bases; junction bases not matched to a gene: 5. DNA for the CDR3: TGTGCCAGCAGTATAGGGACTAGCGGGCGCTACGAGCAGTACTTC. Amino acid sequence: CASSIGTSGRYEQYF.

The chain has TRBV18 and TRBJ1-1; TRBD1 matches at 7 bases. The CDR3 covers 15 residues. The trim removed 3 bases at V and 2 bases at J, leaving 6 bases unmatched. Germline V gives CDR1 KGHSH, CDR2 LQKENI. CDR3 sequence (DNA): TGTGCCAGCTCACCCCTACAGGGGCTTAACACTGAAGCTTTCTTT. Protein: CASSPLQGLNTEAFF. The full variable domain, rest sourced from reference TRBV18 and TRBJ1-1, is NAGVMQNPRHLVRRRGQEARLRCSPMKGHSHVYWYRQLPEEGLKFMVYLQKENIIDESGMPKERFSAEFPKEGPSILRIQQVVRGDSAAYFCASSPLQGLNTEAFFGQGTRLTVV.

The chain has TRBV14 and TRBJ2-7, with TRBD2 matching 8 bases. The CDR3 is made up of 14 amino acids. Germline CDR1 reads SGHDN; CDR2 reads FVKESK. V shed 7 bases and J 5 bases; nucleotides not matched to a gene: 10. In nucleotides, the CDR3 is TGTGCCAGCACCATAGCGGGATCCCCCCACGAGCAGTACTTC. This sequence encodes CASTIAGSPHEQYF.

This clone was counted between two and nine times. This chain joins TRBV2 and TRBJ2-1, with TRBD1 as a possible D gene (5 bases). In germline, CDR1 is SNHLY, CDR2 FYNNEI. V gave up 8 bases and J gave up 0 bases, with 8 bases separating them. The CDR3 contains 13 residues. The DNA for the CDR3 is TGTGCCAGCGGGGCGAGCTCCTACAATGAGCAGTTCTTC. It specifies CASGASSYNEQFF.

The chain carries TRBV7-2 and TRBJ1-6, with 7 bases fitting TRBD1. V was clipped by 3 bases and J by 10 bases; unmatched bases: 9. Germline V gene data show CDR1 as SGHTA and CDR2 as FQGNSA. CDR3 size: 15 residues. DNA of the CDR3: TGTGCCAGCAGCTTCCAACTACAGGGGAAATCACCCCTCCACTTT. It yields the protein CASSFQLQGKSPLHF.

J is TRBJ2-3 and V is TRBV5-4, with no clear D. This CDR3 has 11 amino acids. Trimming took off 3 bases at V and 3 bases at J, with 2 bases between the two ends. In germline, CDR1 is SGHNT, CDR2 YYREEE (reference sequence). The CDR3 DNA reads TGTGCCAGCAGCTCTACAGATACGCAGTATTTT. This codes for CASSSTDTQYF.

The CDR3: CASSRTGSSYNSPLHF. The DNA of the CDR3 is TGTGCCAGCAGCCGGACAGGGAGCTCCTATAATTCACCCCTCCACTTT. V is TRBV5-8 and J is TRBJ1-6, with 8 bases that match TRBD1. CDR1 SGHTS and CDR2 YDEGEE come from the germline V gene. The J segment lost 0 bases and the V segment lost 4 bases, leaving 3 bases of the junction unmatched. The CDR3 has 16 residues.

This chain uses TRBV28 with TRBJ1-5; no firm D call. This CDR3 spans 13 amino acids. Trimming pared 4 bases from V and 0 bases from J, leaving 4 bases between. The V gene's germline CDR1 is MDHEN and CDR2 SYDVKM. The CDR3 sequence: CASSYISNQPQHF. The CDR3 DNA reads as TGTGCCAGCAGTTACATTAGCAATCAGCCCCAGCATTTT.

The chain is built from TRBV28 and TRBJ1-2; no firm D call. V dropped 3 bases and J dropped 4 bases, with 12 bases sitting between them. The CDR3 has 14 amino acids. CDR1 and CDR2 (germline): MDHEN, SYDVKM. The CDR3: CASSFPTESYGYTF. The CDR3 nucleotides are TGTGCCAGCAGTTTTCCTACAGAGTCCTATGGCTACACCTTC.

This chain connects TRBV11-2 to TRBJ2-7; a possible D gene is TRBD1 (6 bases). Germline CDR1 and CDR2: SGHAT and FQNNGV. Trimming took off 7 bases at V and 2 bases at J, with 12 bases between the two ends. CDR3 length: 13 amino acids. This chain's CDR3 is CASNLQGTYEQYF. Here the CDR3 DNA reads TGTGCCAGCAACCTACAGGGAACCTACGAGCAGTACTTC.

This chain joins TRBV7-3 and TRBJ2-3, with 7 bases aligning to TRBD2. Germline trimming cut 5 bases from V and 8 bases from J; bases unmatched to any gene: 10. CDR3 size: 14 residues. Looked up from germline, CDR1 is SGHTA and CDR2 is FQGTGA. In DNA form, the CDR3 reads TGTGCCAGCAGCCCTGGAGGGGAGGGAGGTACGCAGTATTTT. Translated: CASSPGGEGGTQYF.

V usage is TRBV9 and J usage is TRBJ2-1; TRBD2 matches at 9 bases. Trimming at V came to 0 bases and at J to 6 bases, leaving 16 bases not matched to a gene. The CDR3 consists of 19 residues. Germline V CDR1 and CDR2: SGDLS, YYNGEE. CDR3 DNA sequence: TGTGCCAGCAGCGTAGCTTTAACTAGCGGGCGGTCCGCCTCCAATGAGCAGTTCTTC. Translated: CASSVALTSGRSASNEQFF.

This chain connects TRBV5-1 to TRBJ1-2; TRBD1 aligns across 9 bases. This CDR3 is built from 13 residues. Germline V gene sequence: CDR1 SGHRS, CDR2 YFSETQ. Germline trimming cut 3 bases from V and 8 bases from J; bases unmatched to any gene: 5. The CDR3 loop reads CASSWDRASGYTF. The CDR3 DNA reads TGCGCCAGCAGCTGGGACAGGGCAAGCGGCTACACCTTC.

The genes are TRBV7-2 and TRBJ1-1; D gene unclear. There are 14 residues in the CDR3. Per the germline V gene, CDR1 is SGHTA and CDR2 is FQGNSA. Trimming removed 1 base from V and 3 bases from J, with 9 bases in between. CDR3 sequence reads: CASSLGLAYTEAFF. In nucleotides, the CDR3 is TGTGCCAGCAGCTTAGGTTTGGCCTACACTGAAGCTTTCTTT.

This clone was counted ten times or more. This chain connects TRBV19 to TRBJ2-2; the D gene is possibly TRBD2 (6 bases). V was pared by 7 bases and J by 4 bases, with 13 bases between. Germline CDR1 LNHDA, CDR2 SQIVND (reference sequence). The CDR3 sequence is 14 residues long. CDR3 in DNA: TGTGCCAGTAAGCGGGCAGACCTCACCGGGGAGCTGTTTTTT. This sequence encodes CASKRADLTGELFF.

The CDR3 DNA reads TGTGCCAGCAGCTTAGCGGGAGGTGACAATGAGCAGTTCTTC. Its protein product is CASSLAGGDNEQFF. The chain is built from TRBV11-3 and TRBJ2-1; 7 bases agree with TRBD2. Per germline, CDR1 SGHNT and CDR2 YENEEA. Losses at the gene ends were 1 base for V and 5 bases for J; bases not matched to a gene: 2. This CDR3 region has 14 residues.

The gene calls are TRBV23-1 and TRBJ1-6, with D perhaps TRBD1 (6 bases). TRBV23-1 is an open reading frame whose function is uncertain. The length of the CDR3 is 15 residues. The V gene lost 0 bases and the J gene lost 7 bases, with 10 bases spanning the gap. CDR3 DNA sequence: TGCGCCAGCAGTCAATCGGACAGCGCCAATTCACCCCTCCACTTT. It specifies CASSQSDSANSPLHF.

There are a few counts of this clone. The CDR3 loop reads CASSPGTAAYEQYF. CDR3 sequence (DNA): TGTGCCAGCTCACCCGGGACAGCTGCCTACGAGCAGTACTTC. The gene calls are TRBV18 and TRBJ2-7, with TRBD1 matching 7 bases. CDR3 length: 14 residues. Looked up from germline, CDR1 is KGHSH and CDR2 is LQKENI. J was trimmed by 2 bases and V by 3 bases; bases with no gene match: 4.

This clone showed up just once. The rearrangement links TRBV19 to TRBJ2-5; 11 bases map to TRBD2. The CDR3 has 16 residues. V gave up 4 bases and J gave up 5 bases; unmatched junction bases: 9. Per germline, CDR1 LNHDA and CDR2 SQIVND (reference sequence). The CDR3 DNA sequence: TGTGCCAGTAGTACTTCGTTACTAGCGGGAGTGGAGACCCAGTACTTC. It specifies CASSTSLLAGVETQYF.

The chain recombines TRBV11-2 with TRBJ2-1, with unresolved D. Trimming removed 1 base from V and 0 bases from J, with 10 bases in between. The germline gives CDR1 SGHAT, CDR2 FQNNGV. This CDR3 comprises 16 residues. CDR3 coding DNA: TGTGCCAGCAGCTTAGGAGGTAGTTCCTCCTACAATGAGCAGTTCTTC. It specifies CASSLGGSSSYNEQFF.